A selection of T cell receptor beta chains follows, all from one sample in a study of shared clonotypes between healthy human individuals. TCRdb's table, derived via immunoSEQ multiplex PCR, lists solely in-frame clones and lacks some. The repertoire holds about 1 million clones, with around 74% as singletons. The sequenced sample consisted of memory CD4+ T cells sorted from blood. These receptors were collected from a man aged 18 to 30 in good health. CDR3s include the opening cysteine and the closing phenylalanine or tryptophan. A D gene is named only where the DNA matches it firmly. Clone size appears in some rows only: once, few, many, or a class for an expanded clone.

d_call: -; clone_size: -; v_call: TRBV2; j_call: TRBJ2-2; cdr3_aa: CASSERPGGGELFF; cdr3_nt: TGTGCCAGCAGTGAACGCCCCGGTGGCGGGGAGCTGTTTTTT
d_call: TRBD2; clone_size: -; v_call: TRBV4-3; j_call: TRBJ2-2; cdr3_aa: CASSQDLIGTSGSKTGELFF; cdr3_nt: TGCGCCAGCAGCCAAGATCTCATCGGGACTAGCGGTTCAAAAACCGGGGAGCTGTTTTTT
d_call: -; clone_size: -; v_call: TRBV5-5; j_call: TRBJ2-7; cdr3_aa: CASSLAHGAYEQYF; cdr3_nt: TGTGCCAGCAGCTTGGCCCACGGGGCCTACGAGCAGTACTTC
d_call: -; clone_size: -; v_call: TRBV7-2; j_call: TRBJ2-7; cdr3_aa: CASSLVPGPIYEQYF; cdr3_nt: TGTGCCAGCAGCTTAGTCCCGGGCCCTATATACGAGCAGTACTTC
d_call: -; clone_size: -; v_call: TRBV4-3; j_call: TRBJ1-5; cdr3_aa: CASSPGDRDNQPQHF; cdr3_nt: TGCGCCAGCAGCCCTGGAGACCGGGACAATCAGCCCCAGCATTTT
d_call: -; clone_size: few; v_call: TRBV16; j_call: TRBJ1-5; cdr3_aa: CASSHGRSNQPQHF; cdr3_nt: TGTGCCAGCAGCCATGGGCGTAGCAATCAGCCCCAGCATTTT
d_call: -; clone_size: -; v_call: TRBV5-4; j_call: TRBJ2-1; cdr3_aa: CASSLGSSRNNEQFF; cdr3_nt: TGTGCCAGCAGCTTAGGGTCCTCTAGAAACAATGAGCAGTTCTTC
d_call: -; clone_size: -; v_call: TRBV19; j_call: TRBJ1-1; cdr3_aa: CASSMWMELQNTEAFF; cdr3_nt: TGTGCCAGTAGTATGTGGATGGAACTCCAGAACACTGAAGCTTTCTTT
d_call: TRBD1; clone_size: -; v_call: TRBV7-9; j_call: TRBJ1-2; cdr3_aa: CARRTGPYGYTF; cdr3_nt: TGTGCCAGACGGACAGGGCCCTATGGCTACACCTTC
d_call: -; clone_size: -; v_call: TRBV6-4; j_call: TRBJ1-1; cdr3_aa: CASSERKWNTEAFF; cdr3_nt: TGTGCCAGCAGTGAGCGAAAGTGGAACACTGAAGCTTTCTTT
d_call: TRBD1; clone_size: -; v_call: TRBV7-9; j_call: TRBJ1-2; cdr3_aa: CASSLSGQGSHYGYTF; cdr3_nt: TGTGCCAGCAGCTTATCGGGACAGGGGAGCCACTATGGCTACACCTTC
d_call: TRBD1; clone_size: few; v_call: TRBV12-5; j_call: TRBJ1-5; cdr3_aa: CASDPHWDSTFNQPQHF; cdr3_nt: TGTGCTAGTGACCCTCACTGGGACAGTACTTTCAATCAGCCCCAGCATTTT
d_call: TRBD1; clone_size: -; v_call: TRBV6-5; j_call: TRBJ1-2; cdr3_aa: CASSRTGGIQGYTF; cdr3_nt: TGTGCCAGCAGCCGGACAGGGGGTATACAGGGCTACACCTTC
d_call: TRBD2; clone_size: -; v_call: TRBV5-1; j_call: TRBJ2-3; cdr3_aa: CASSLVLAGPHTDTQYF; cdr3_nt: TGCGCCAGCAGCTTGGTTCTAGCGGGACCCCACACAGATACGCAGTATTTT
d_call: -; clone_size: -; v_call: TRBV19; j_call: TRBJ2-1; cdr3_aa: CASNYEGSSYNEQFF; cdr3_nt: TGTGCCAGTAATTACGAAGGGAGCTCCTACAATGAGCAGTTCTTC
d_call: -; clone_size: -; v_call: TRBV30; j_call: TRBJ2-1; cdr3_aa: CAWSVNSHNEQFF; cdr3_nt: TGTGCCTGGAGTGTAAACAGTCACAATGAGCAGTTCTTC